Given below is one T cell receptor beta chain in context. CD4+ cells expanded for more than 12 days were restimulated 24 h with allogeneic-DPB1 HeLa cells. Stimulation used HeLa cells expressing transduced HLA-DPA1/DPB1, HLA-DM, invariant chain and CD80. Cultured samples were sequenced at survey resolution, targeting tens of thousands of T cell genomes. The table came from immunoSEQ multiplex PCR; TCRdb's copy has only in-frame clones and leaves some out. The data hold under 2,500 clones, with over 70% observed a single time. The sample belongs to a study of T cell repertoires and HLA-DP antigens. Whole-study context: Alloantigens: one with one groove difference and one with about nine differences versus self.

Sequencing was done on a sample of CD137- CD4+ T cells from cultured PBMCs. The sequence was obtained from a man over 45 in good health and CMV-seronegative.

The CDR3 loop reads CASSVGDSNNEQFF. CDR3 nucleotides: TGTGCCAGCAGCGTAGGGGACAGTAACAATGAGCAGTTCTTC. The chain combines TRBV9 with TRBJ2-1, with 7 bases fitting TRBD1. Germline V CDR1 and CDR2: SGDLS, YYNGEE. The CDR3 length is 14 residues. Trimming at V came to 0 bases and at J to 5 bases, leaving 2 bases not matched to a gene.